These T cell receptor beta chains were read from a single sample in a study of blood T cell repertoires in COVID-19. Profiling relied on immunoSEQ multiplex PCR, and the TCRdb table lists in-frame clones only, not all of them. The sample comprises 26,000 or so clones, around nine tenths of which are singletons, and roughly a sixth rests with the top ten. Sequencing was performed on peripheral blood. These TCRs come from a human donor with active COVID-19. The donor label of this sample is uncertain. Both conserved end residues are trimmed from each CDR3.

J,V,CDR3
TRBJ2-1,TRBV9,ASSLTSGHNEQF
TRBJ2-2,TRBV4-2,ASSQAGRTGELF
TRBJ2-5,TRBV28,ASPKGDKHRDQETQY
TRBJ1-4,TRBV7-9,ASSFGGATNEKLF
TRBJ2-3,TRBV3-1/TRBV3-2,ASSQGPTSGGADTQY
TRBJ1-2,TRBV30,ALNRGEDYGYT
TRBJ2-1,TRBV10-1,ASSEFSNGYNEQF
TRBJ1-2,TRBV6-5,ASTMTGRNYGYT
TRBJ2-1,TRBV7-8,ASSFRGGPNEQF
TRBJ1-5,TRBV30,AWSGQANQPQH
TRBJ2-2,TRBV4-3,ASSQEGANTGELF
TRBJ2-1,TRBV7-3,ASSFLGWEAEQF
TRBJ2-4,TRBV7-7,ASSYGQGALNRQRIQY
TRBJ2-1,TRBV29-1,SAQETSGRGHEQF
TRBJ2-7,TRBV11-2,ASSLVPRSLAGELDEQY
TRBJ1-3,TRBV20-1,SASRGGTAGNTIY
TRBJ1-3,TRBV6-5,ASSLGDNSGNTIY
TRBJ2-6,TRBV5-5,ASSLTQSGANVLT
TRBJ2-5,TRBV18,ASSFKDDSGKTQY
TRBJ2-3,TRBV9,ASSVGQGTTDTQY
TRBJ2-7,TRBV4-3,ASSQDAPGEQY
TRBJ1-2,TRBV28,ASSPPGKNYGYT
TRBJ2-1,TRBV19,ASSARQEPYNEQF
TRBJ1-2,TRBV3-1/TRBV3-2,ASSQVIGGGYT
TRBJ2-1,TRBV7-2,ASSLTGGGNNEQF
TRBJ2-5,TRBV13,ASSLNPPLAGILQETQY
TRBJ1-6,TRBV3-1/TRBV3-2,ASSQGGEYNSPLH
TRBJ2-2,TRBV21-1,ASSRRDSYGLAGTNTGELF
TRBJ2-2,TRBV9,ASSSMAGVGTGELF
TRBJ1-1,TRBV24-1,ATSGSGMNTEAF
TRBJ2-5,TRBV13,ASSRTSGSLETQY
TRBJ2-3,TRBV28,ASSWGLAGDSDTQY
TRBJ1-1,TRBV27,ASSSRWEAEAF
TRBJ1-2,TRBV2,ASSEALRGSLYYGYT
TRBJ2-6,TRBV27,ASSLQSGANVLT
TRBJ1-3,TRBV7-9,ASSRDTSGNTIY
TRBJ2-7,TRBV21-1,ASSKADRGSRSYEQY
TRBJ1-2,TRBV9,ASSAGQSYGYT
TRBJ2-3,TRBV2,ASSPLAGRTDTQY
TRBJ1-2,TRBV25-1,ASSGSNRGDYGYT
TRBJ2-1,TRBV9,ASSVGSSFGSYNEQF
TRBJ1-4,TRBV6-5,ASSYGRETNEKLF
TRBJ2-7,TRBV5-1,ASSAGVPYEQY
TRBJ1-5,TRBV27,ASSLSSRGRNQPQH
TRBJ2-2,TRBV7-3,ASSLTRTGELF